These 21 T cell receptor beta chains came from one sample sequenced in a study of blood T cell repertoires in COVID-19. TCRdb keeps only in-frame clones here, not all; method: immunoSEQ multiplex PCR. The sample lists some 68,000 clones, 75% to 90% seen once, with roughly 2.4% in the top ten. Specimen: peripheral blood. These receptor sequences come from a human donor in a cohort sampled during active COVID-19.

V is TRBV4-1 and J is TRBJ1-3; 11 nucleotides agree with TRBD1. This CDR3 spans 17 amino acids. CDR1 and CDR2 from the germline V gene are MGHRA and YSYEKL. V gave up 0 bases and J gave up 3 bases; unmatched junction bases: 4. In DNA form, the CDR3 reads TGCGCCAGCAGCCAAGACCTCGGGACAGGGGGTGGAAACACCATATATTTT. Translating it yields CASSQDLGTGGGNTIYF.

The CDR3 here is CASSGQGANTIYF. The CDR3 bases are TGTGCCAGCAGCGGACAGGGGGCAAACACCATATATTTT. The chain carries TRBV11-2 and TRBJ1-3, with 11 bases fitting TRBD1. The CDR3 length is 13 residues. V was clipped by 5 bases and J by 6 bases; unmatched bases: 0. Germline lookup yields CDR1 SGHAT and CDR2 FQNNGV.

The V gene is TRBV11-2, the J gene TRBJ2-5, with D tentatively TRBD2 (7 bases). The CDR3 contains 14 residues. V lost 7 bases and J lost 2, with 14 bases in between. Germline V gene sequence: CDR1 SGHAT, CDR2 FQNNGV. The CDR3: CASIRGGVQETQYF. CDR3 sequence (DNA): TGTGCCAGCATAAGGGGGGGGGTACAAGAGACCCAGTACTTC.

The chain carries TRBV6-4 and TRBJ2-6; D call uncertain. V lost 4 bases and J lost 4, with 8 bases in between. This CDR3 has 14 amino acids. Per the germline V gene, CDR1 is MRHNA and CDR2 is SNTAGT. The DNA of the CDR3 is TGTGCCAGCAGTGGGGCGTTGGGGGCCAACGTCCTGACTTTC. Its translation is CASSGALGANVLTF.

This clone was seen only once. The gene calls are TRBV4-3 and TRBJ1-1; tentative D call: TRBD1 (6 bases). The CDR3 loop spans 15 amino acids. V lost 4 bases, J lost 1 base, and 13 bases lay in between. Germline V gene sequence: CDR1 LGHNA, CDR2 YSLEER. CDR3 sequence reads: CASSRSQGENTEAFF. The CDR3 DNA sequence: TGCGCCAGCAGCCGATCACAGGGAGAGAACACTGAAGCTTTCTTT.

This clone was observed a few times. The genes are TRBV11-2 and TRBJ2-5; 13 bases align to TRBD2. Germline assignment: CDR1 SGHAT and CDR2 FQNNGV. The CDR3 loop spans 20 amino acids. With V trimmed by 0 bases and J by 4 bases, 14 bases remained unmatched. The CDR3 bases are TGTGCCAGCAGCTTAGAGACTAGCGGGAGGCGGGGATCAGTCCGAGAGACCCAGTACTTC. Amino acid sequence: CASSLETSGRRGSVRETQYF.

The CDR3, as DNA: TGTGCCAGTACGGGGGACGGCTACACCTTC. Translated, it gives CASTGDGYTF. The chain carries TRBV19 and TRBJ1-2; TRBD1 is a possible D gene (5 bases). The length of the CDR3 is 10 residues. The germline V and J ends were trimmed by 7 bases and 8 bases, with 8 bases remaining between them. Germline V gives CDR1 LNHDA, CDR2 SQIVND (reference sequence).

V is TRBV3-1 (or the pseudogene TRBV3-2) and J is TRBJ2-3, with D possibly being TRBD2 (7 bases). The length of the CDR3 is 15 residues. The ends were cut back, 2 bases at V and 6 bases at J, with 15 bases in the middle. Germline values: CDR1 LGHDT, CDR2 YNNKEL (reference sequence). Written as DNA, the CDR3 is TGTGCCAGCAGCCAACCGGGGGGCCGGGGGGATACGCAGTATTTT. It yields the protein CASSQPGGRGDTQYF.

V usage is TRBV27 and J usage is TRBJ1-5, with 8 nucleotides matching TRBD1. The V and J ends lost 3 bases and 4 bases, in that order; junction bases with no gene match: 5. The V gene's germline CDR1 is MNHEY and CDR2 SMNVEV (reference sequence). The CDR3 is 15 residues long. In nucleotides, the CDR3 is TGTGCCAGCAGTTTCCAGGGGGCGGGGAATCAGCCCCAGCATTTT. Its translation is CASSFQGAGNQPQHF.

This rearrangement joins TRBV27 to TRBJ2-7; 7 nucleotides align to TRBD2. Trimming took 8 bases from V and 7 from J; bases not matched to a gene: 17. The CDR3 loop spans 15 amino acids. CDR1 and CDR2 from the germline V gene are MNHEY and SMNVEV (reference sequence). DNA for the CDR3: TGTGCCAGCCGACTGGGAGGGAGGGCCTCGGGAGAGCAGTACTTC. Its translation: CASRLGGRASGEQYF.

The rearrangement joins TRBV7-2 to TRBJ2-6; 7 bases align to TRBD1. The CDR3 is made up of 16 amino acids. J lost 2 bases, V lost 0 bases, and 1 base had no gene match. The germline V gene encodes CDR1 SGHTA and CDR2 FQGNSA. DNA of the CDR3: TGTGCCAGCAGCTTAGCCGGGACAGCTGGGGCCAACGTCCTGACTTTC. Translated: CASSLAGTAGANVLTF.

V gene TRBV28 combines with J gene TRBJ1-6, with D perhaps TRBD1 (5 bases). Germline-derived CDR1 and CDR2 are MDHEN and SYDVKM. V lost 4 bases to trimming and J lost 9 bases, with 10 bases between them. CDR3 length equals 13 residues. The CDR3 DNA follows: TGTGCCAGCAGTTACGGAGGGACTTCACCCCTCCACTTT. Protein: CASSYGGTSPLHF.

The V and J genes are TRBV6-5 and TRBJ1-1; D is ambiguous. V was shortened by 5 bases and J by 5 bases, with 15 bases between the two germline ends. This CDR3 comprises 14 residues. Germline V gene data show CDR1 as MNHEY and CDR2 as SVGAGI. CDR3 in DNA: TGTGCCAGCAGTCAACGAGGGATCTGGACTGAAGCTTTCTTT. This encodes CASSQRGIWTEAFF.

J is TRBJ1-5 and V is TRBV2, with TRBD1 as a possible D gene (5 bases). Germline V gene sequence: CDR1 SNHLY, CDR2 FYNNEI. The CDR3 spans 15 residues. Trimming stripped 2 bases from V and 3 bases from J, with 11 bases between. This chain's CDR3 is CASSESGFPNQPQHF. The CDR3 DNA reads as TGTGCCAGCAGTGAATCAGGGTTTCCCAATCAGCCCCAGCATTTT.

Only one count was recorded for this clone. J is TRBJ2-1 and V is TRBV7-2; TRBD2 aligns across 11 bases. The CDR3 spans 16 residues. J gave up 2 bases and V 6 bases, and 6 bases lay outside the gene matches. Germline V gene sequence: CDR1 SGHTA, CDR2 FQGNSA. CDR3 loop: CASRSTSGATYNEQFF. CDR3 DNA sequence: TGTGCCAGCAGATCGACTAGCGGGGCGACCTACAATGAGCAGTTCTTC.

CDR3 bases: TGTGCCAGTAGTCCGACAGGGACTCAGGAGACCCAGTACTTC. Its protein is CASSPTGTQETQYF. The chain employs TRBV19 and TRBJ2-5, with D maybe TRBD1 (7 bases). Germline V gene data show CDR1 as LNHDA and CDR2 as SQIVND (reference sequence). This CDR3 region has 14 residues. Trimming removed 5 bases at V and 5 bases at J, with 15 bases between.

This chain connects TRBV6-6 to TRBJ1-2; D gene uncertain. CDR3 length: 13 residues. Germline V CDR1 and CDR2: MNHNY, SVGAGI (reference sequence). Trimming pared 7 bases from V and 2 bases from J, leaving 11 bases between. The CDR3 loop reads CASTARLNYGYTF. The DNA for the CDR3 is TGTGCCAGCACCGCCCGGTTGAACTATGGCTACACCTTC.

The chain links TRBV4-1 to TRBJ1-5; tentatively, D is TRBD1 (6 bases). Germline V lookup: CDR1 MGHRA, CDR2 YSYEKL. The CDR3 totals 17 residues. V lost 3 bases, J lost 4 bases, and 19 bases lay in between. The DNA of the CDR3 is TGCGCCAGCAGCCACCCATTCAGGGGTAGGGAGAATCAGCCCCAGCATTTT. This codes for CASSHPFRGRENQPQHF.

The chain links TRBV6-5 to TRBJ1-4, with 11 bases matching TRBD1. The V and J ends lost 5 bases and 11 bases, in that order; junction bases with no gene match: 10. The CDR3 contains 15 residues. CDR1 and CDR2 (germline): MNHEY, SVGAGI. CDR3 loop: CASSRDRGDSRKLFF. For the CDR3, the DNA is TGTGCCAGCAGTCGGGACAGGGGGGACTCGCGGAAACTGTTTTTT.

The rearrangement joins TRBV30 to TRBJ1-4; 7 bases fit TRBD1. The length of the CDR3 is 14 residues. Germline assignment: CDR1 GTSNPN and CDR2 SVGIG (reference sequence). Germline trimming cut 5 bases from V and 7 bases from J; bases unmatched to any gene: 10. CDR3 region: CAWLIQGKSEKLFF. The CDR3 nucleotides read TGTGCCTGGCTTATACAGGGGAAGAGTGAAAAACTGTTTTTT.

V usage is TRBV6-6 and J usage is TRBJ1-1; 7 nucleotides agree with TRBD1. The CDR3 extends over 15 amino acids. Germline V gives CDR1 MNHNY, CDR2 SVGAGI (reference sequence). The J segment lost 0 bases and the V segment lost 2 bases, leaving 3 bases of the junction unmatched. CDR3 DNA sequence: TGTGCCAGCAGTTACCGGGACAGCGTGAACACTGAAGCTTTCTTT. Its protein is CASSYRDSVNTEAFF.